A single sample is the source of the 2 T cell receptor beta chains below, sequenced in a study of cytomegalovirus exposure and HLA in healthy donors. In the PCR, 60 Vbeta and 13 Jbeta primers were used. Assay used: immunoSEQ multiplex PCR; TCRdb lists only in-frame clones, some missing. The sample lists 100,000 to 150,000 clones, around 80% occurring once. Sample: PBMCs. These receptors came from a man aged 30 to 39 in good health and CMV-seropositive.

This chain uses TRBV5-1 with TRBJ2-2; D might be TRBD2 (5 bases). The CDR3 is 16 amino acids. Germline V gene lookup returns CDR1 SGHRS and CDR2 YFSETQ. V lost 0 bases and J 6 bases, leaving 15 bases between the germline ends. The CDR3 loop reads CASSLGRTAGPGELFF. CDR3 DNA sequence: TGCGCCAGCAGCTTGGGGAGGACTGCGGGCCCCGGGGAGCTGTTTTTT.

This chain links TRBV9 with TRBJ2-2; 9 nucleotides match TRBD2. The V gene's germline CDR1 is SGDLS and CDR2 YYNGEE. Trimming cost V 3 bases and J 9 bases; bases outside gene matches: 12. The CDR3 has 16 amino acids. The CDR3 loop is CASSAESSGSSRELFF. As DNA, the CDR3 is TGTGCCAGCAGCGCTGAGAGTAGCGGGAGTTCCAGGGAGCTGTTTTTT.